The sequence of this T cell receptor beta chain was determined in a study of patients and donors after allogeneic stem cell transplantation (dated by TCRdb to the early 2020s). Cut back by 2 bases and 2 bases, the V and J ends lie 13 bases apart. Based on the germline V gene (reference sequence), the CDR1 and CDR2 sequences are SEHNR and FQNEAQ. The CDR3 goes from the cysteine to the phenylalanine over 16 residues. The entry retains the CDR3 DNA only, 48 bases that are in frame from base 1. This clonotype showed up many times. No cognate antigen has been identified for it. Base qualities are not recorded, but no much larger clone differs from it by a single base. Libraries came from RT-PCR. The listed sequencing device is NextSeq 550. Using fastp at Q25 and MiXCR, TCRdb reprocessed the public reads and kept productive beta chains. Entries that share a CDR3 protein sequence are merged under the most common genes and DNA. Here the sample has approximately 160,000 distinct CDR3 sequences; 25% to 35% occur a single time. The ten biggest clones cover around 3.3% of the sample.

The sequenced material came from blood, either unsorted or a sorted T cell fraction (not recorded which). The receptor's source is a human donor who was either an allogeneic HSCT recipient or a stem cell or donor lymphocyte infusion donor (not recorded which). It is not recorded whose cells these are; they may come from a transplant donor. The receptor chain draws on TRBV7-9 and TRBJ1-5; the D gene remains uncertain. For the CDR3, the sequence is CASSLSRSSGNQPQHF. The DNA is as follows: TGTGCCAGCAGCTTATCCCGTTCATCAGGCAATCAGCCCCAGCATTTT. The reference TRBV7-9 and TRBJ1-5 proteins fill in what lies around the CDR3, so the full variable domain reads DTGVSQNPRHKITKRGQNVTFRCDPISEHNRLYWYRQTLGQGPEFLTYFQNEAQLEKSRLLSDRFSAERPKGSFSTLEIQRTEQGDSAMYLCASSLSRSSGNQPQHFGDGTRLSIL.